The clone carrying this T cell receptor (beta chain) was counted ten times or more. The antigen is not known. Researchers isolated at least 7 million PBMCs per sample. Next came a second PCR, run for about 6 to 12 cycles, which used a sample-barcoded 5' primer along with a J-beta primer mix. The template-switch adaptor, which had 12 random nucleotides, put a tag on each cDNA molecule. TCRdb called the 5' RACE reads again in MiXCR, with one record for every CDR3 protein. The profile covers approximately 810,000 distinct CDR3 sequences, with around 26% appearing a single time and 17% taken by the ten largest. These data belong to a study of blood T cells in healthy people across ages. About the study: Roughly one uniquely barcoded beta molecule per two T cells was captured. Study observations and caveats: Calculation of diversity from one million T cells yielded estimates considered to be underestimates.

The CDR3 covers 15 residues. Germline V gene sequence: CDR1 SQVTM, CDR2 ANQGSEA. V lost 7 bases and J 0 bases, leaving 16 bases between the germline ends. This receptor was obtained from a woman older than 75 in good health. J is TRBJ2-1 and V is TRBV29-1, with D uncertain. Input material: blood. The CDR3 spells CSGSLSLLSYNEQFF. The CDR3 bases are TGCAGCGGAAGTCTAAGTCTCCTCTCCTACAATGAGCAGTTCTTC.